This T cell receptor beta chain emerged from a study of blood T cell repertoires in COVID-19. Sequencing used immunoSEQ multiplex PCR; TCRdb keeps in-frame clones, though not all of them. Of some 180,000 clones listed, roughly 80% were seen once; the top ten hold around 6.9%. The V and J ends lost 4 bases and 0 bases, in that order; junction bases with no gene match: 15. The CDR3 extends over 18 amino acids. Germline-derived CDR1 and CDR2 are SEHNR and FQNEAQ (reference sequence). The clonotype was recovered from a man in his sixties with acute or convalescent COVID-19. Specimen: peripheral blood. The V gene is TRBV7-9, the J gene TRBJ2-7; 7 bases are shared with TRBD2. CDR3 loop: CASSSTTTRTRASYEQYF. The CDR3 DNA follows: TGTGCCAGCAGCTCCACCACTACAAGGACTAGGGCCTCCTACGAGCAGTACTTC.